This T cell receptor (beta chain) was recorded in a study of T cell repertoires in cytomegalovirus infection. Study details: The authors relied on CMV epitopes, both recently identified HLA-C-restricted and well-studied HLA-B-restricted. Whole-study results and caveats: CMV-specific HLA-C-restricted TCR beta clonotypes dominated the ex vivo response. Carriage of CMV together with the relevant HLA was identifiable through cumulative public TCR beta family frequency.

As concerns this clonotype: Its specificity is not known.

Using its own MiXCR run on the reads, TCRdb lists one record per CDR3 protein. The sample has about 920,000 distinct CDR3 sequences, around 32% seen once; the top ten hold 10% to 15%. The origin of this receptor is a human donor in good health (CMV status not recorded). Some clones in this sample may be carry-over from other donors' samples. The sample consisted of cultured CD8+ T cells from PBMCs, taken from culture after CMV antigen stimulation.

CDR3 DNA: TGTGCCAGCAGCCTCACCTTTGGATTCGATAAGCAGTTCTTC. It yields the protein CASSLTFGFDKQFF. The gene calls are TRBV12-3 or TRBV12-4 and TRBJ2-1; D unclear. Trimming took 6 bases from V and 11 from J, leaving 20 bases between them. The CDR3 is 14 amino acids.